This TCR beta chain was recorded in a study of siplizumab effects on memory and regulatory T cells. Concerning this clone itself: Its target is not known.

Assaying covered roughly 92,000 TCR templates per sample. TCRdb's table, derived via immunoSEQ multiplex PCR, lists solely in-frame clones and lacks some. The table lists about 64,000 clones, just over 95% of them singletons, with 0.095% in the top ten. Study-wide points: Contribution to the alloresponse seemed major for naive T cells, which also seemed more diverse than memory cells. A mean of around 65% of mappable alloreactive CD4+ clones were Treg-derived with siplizumab, compared with roughly 25% in controls.

CDR1 is MGHDK and CDR2 is SYGVNS in the germline V gene. This CDR3 region has 15 residues. V lost 3 bases and J lost 4; bases outside the gene matches: 7. Naive, memory, effector memory and TEMRA subsets, all unstimulated, were sequenced in a few donor pairs. Sequenced sample: naive CD8+ T cells sorted from blood. The V call is TRBV25-1, the J call TRBJ1-2; 8 nucleotides line up with TRBD1. The TCR sequence derives from a human donor in good health. CDR3 bases: TGTGCCAGCAGTGACCAAGACAGGGGTCTCTATGGCTACACCTTC. Its protein product is CASSDQDRGLYGYTF.